These T cell receptor beta chains were read from a single sample in a study of cytomegalovirus exposure and HLA in healthy donors. TCRdb's table, derived via immunoSEQ multiplex PCR, lists solely in-frame clones and lacks some. The sample records 75,000 to 80,000 clones, under 80% being singletons. Sequencing input: PBMCs. Receptors originate from a man in his sixties in good health and CMV-seropositive. CDR3s include the opening cysteine and the closing phenylalanine or tryptophan. A D gene is named only where the DNA matches it firmly. Size tells how often a clone was seen (once, few, many) or the class of an expanded clone, and some rows leave it out.

abundance | d_gene | j_gene | v_gene | CDR3nt | CDR3aa
. | . | TRBJ2-2 | TRBV7-9 | TGTTCCAGCAAAATACAGGGTAACCAGGAGCTGTTTTTT | CSSKIQGNQELFF
few | . | TRBJ1-4 | TRBV4-2 | TGTGCCAGCAGCCAAGATAGGACCCTTGGGGCAGAAAAACTGTTTTTT | CASSQDRTLGAEKLFF
. | . | TRBJ2-1 | TRBV9 | TGTGCCAGCAGCGTGACCGGGACACGCTACTCCTACAATGAGCAGTTCTTC | CASSVTGTRYSYNEQFF
few | TRBD2 | TRBJ2-5 | TRBV6-1 | TGTGCCAGCAGTGAACTAGCGGGGGGGCAAGAGACCCAGTACTTC | CASSELAGGQETQYF
. | . | TRBJ2-1 | TRBV7-9 | TGTGCCAGCAGCTTAGCGGAACGGGGAGTATACAATGAGCAGTTCTTC | CASSLAERGVYNEQFF
. | . | TRBJ1-5 | TRBV4-1 | TGCGCCAGCAGCCTCGGACATAGCAATCAGCCCCAGCATTTT | CASSLGHSNQPQHF
once | . | TRBJ2-3 | TRBV10-3 | TGTGCCATCAGTGAGTTCGGACTGCCCACAGATACGCAGTATTTT | CAISEFGLPTDTQYF
. | TRBD2 | TRBJ2-7 | TRBV28 | TGTGCCAGCAGTTCGCCGGGAGGGCCCTTTAACGAGCAGTACTTC | CASSSPGGPFNEQYF
few | TRBD2 | TRBJ2-7 | TRBV7-2 | TGTGCCAGCAGCTTAGGCCCCCTTACCCGTTGGACTAGTTTTTACGAGCAGTACTTC | CASSLGPLTRWTSFYEQYF
. | TRBD1 | TRBJ1-2 | TRBV6-5 | TGTGCCAGCAGTTACTCGTCCTCGGGACAGGGTTATGGCTACACCTTC | CASSYSSSGQGYGYTF
few | TRBD1 | TRBJ2-7 | TRBV29-1 | TGCAGCGCCGCCGGGACAGTCATCCACGAGCAGTACTTC | CSAAGTVIHEQYF
. | . | TRBJ2-7 | TRBV14 | TGTGCCAGCAACTCTCGAGGAGGCTCCTACGAGCAGTACTTC | CASNSRGGSYEQYF
. | TRBD1 | TRBJ2-7 | TRBV7-9 | TGTGCCAGCAGCCGACAGGGCCTACTATCCTACGAGCAGTACTTC | CASSRQGLLSYEQYF
few | . | TRBJ1-1 | TRBV27 | TGTGCCAGCAGCAAAGCCAAAAATACAGGGAGAACTGAAGCTTTCTTT | CASSKAKNTGRTEAFF
. | . | TRBJ1-1 | TRBV20-1 | TGCAGTGCTAGTGTAGGGGGTGAAGCTTTCTTT | CSASVGGEAFF
. | TRBD1 | TRBJ2-7 | TRBV7-6 | TGTGCCAGCAGGGCCGACCCGGGGACAGCGGAGAGAGGGGAGCAGTACTTC | CASRADPGTAERGEQYF
. | TRBD1 | TRBJ2-3 | TRBV7-2 | TGTGCCAGCGGCAGTAGGACAGGGAAAGATACAGATACGCAGTATTTT | CASGSRTGKDTDTQYF
. | . | TRBJ2-7 | TRBV5-1 | TGCGCCAGCAGCTTATCAGGAGGGTTTCAGGTCGAGCAGTACTTC | CASSLSGGFQVEQYF
few | . | TRBJ1-1 | TRBV27 | TGTGCCAGCAGCCCGCGGGGGGGGGAGGACACTGAAGCTTTCTTT | CASSPRGGEDTEAFF
. | . | TRBJ2-7 | TRBV29-1 | TGCAGCGTTGAAGACGGCGAGCAGTACTTC | CSVEDGEQYF
. | TRBD2 | TRBJ2-5 | TRBV4-1 | TGCGCCAGCAGCCAAGATCACCTCGGCACTAGCGGAGGACAGACCCAGTACTTC | CASSQDHLGTSGGQTQYF
. | . | TRBJ2-3 | TRBV7-9 | TGTGCCAGCAGCCAACAGGAGGACTACACAGATACGCAGTATTTT | CASSQQEDYTDTQYF
few | TRBD1 | TRBJ1-1 | TRBV5-6 | TGTGCCAGCACCCTGCAGGGGGCCCGGAACACTGAAGCTTTCTTT | CASTLQGARNTEAFF
. | . | TRBJ2-5 | TRBV15 | TGTGCCACCAGCAGAACTAGCTCCTTGGAGACCCAGTACTTC | CATSRTSSLETQYF
. | . | TRBJ1-2 | TRBV9 | TGTGCCAGCAGCGCCACGGGGGGAGGGAGCGGCTACACCTTC | CASSATGGGSGYTF
. | . | TRBJ2-3 | TRBV27 | TGTGCCAGCAGACCTGAGAGCAGGTTAGATACGCAGTATTTT | CASRPESRLDTQYF
. | . | TRBJ1-3 | TRBV29-1 | TGCAGCGTCGACGATCAGGGGTCTGGAAACACCATATATTTT | CSVDDQGSGNTIYF
. | TRBD2 | TRBJ2-3 | TRBV15 | TGTGCCACCAGCAGAGATGAGCGGGAGATACTCACAGATACGCAGTATTTT | CATSRDEREILTDTQYF
. | TRBD1 | TRBJ1-3 | TRBV5-1 | TGCGCCAGCAGCTTGACGGGACAGGGGGCTGGAAACACCATATATTTT | CASSLTGQGAGNTIYF
. | TRBD1 | TRBJ1-2 | TRBV11-2 | TGTGCCAGCAGCTTGGGACAGGGATTCTCCGATGGCTACACCTTC | CASSLGQGFSDGYTF
. | TRBD1 | TRBJ2-2 | TRBV9 | TGTGCCAGCAGCATGACAGGGTCCGGGGAGCTGTTTTTT | CASSMTGSGELFF
few | . | TRBJ2-7 | TRBV7-8 | TGTGCCAGCAGCTTAACTTGGGCAGGGCGTAGGATCTACGAGCAGTACTTC | CASSLTWAGRRIYEQYF
. | TRBD2 | TRBJ2-3 | TRBV4-1 | TGCGCCAGCAGCCAAGTGGCTAGCGGGGGGTACACAGATACGCAGTATTTT | CASSQVASGGYTDTQYF
few | . | TRBJ2-2 | TRBV29-1 | TGCAGCGTTGCATACGGAGGAATGGGCACCGGGGAGCTGTTTTTT | CSVAYGGMGTGELFF
. | . | TRBJ2-2 | TRBV5-4 | TGTGCCAGCAGCTTGGACAGGAACACCGGGGAGCTGTTTTTT | CASSLDRNTGELFF
. | . | TRBJ1-1 | TRBV6-4 | TGTGCCAGCAGTGACTCTGGGAGGATCACTGAAGCTTTCTTT | CASSDSGRITEAFF
. | . | TRBJ2-1 | TRBV2 | TGTGCCAGCAGTGATGGCAACAACAATGAGCAGTTCTTC | CASSDGNNNEQFF
. | TRBD1 | TRBJ2-5 | TRBV11-2 | TGTGCCAGCAGCTCCCTGGACAGGGGGCATGAGACCCAGTACTTC | CASSSLDRGHETQYF
. | TRBD2 | TRBJ2-7 | TRBV5-6 | TGTGCCAGCAGCCCACTAGCGAAGGTCCACGAGCAGTACTTC | CASSPLAKVHEQYF
few | . | TRBJ2-7 | TRBV18 | TGTGCCAGCTCACCCCGAGGGGACTCCTACGAGCAGTACTTC | CASSPRGDSYEQYF
. | TRBD2 | TRBJ2-3 | TRBV27 | TGTGCCAGCAGTGGCCGAGCTGGGAGGGCAGATACGCAGTATTTT | CASSGRAGRADTQYF
. | . | TRBJ1-1 | TRBV5-1 | TGCGCCAGCGGGGAACAGGGTTCTACTGAAGCTTTCTTT | CASGEQGSTEAFF